The 13 T cell receptor beta chains below were found in one sample sequenced in a study of monozygotic twins with inflammatory bowel disease. TCRdb reprocessed the 5' RACE reads, keeping one entry per CDR3 protein, no DNA. The table lists approximately 140,000 distinct CDR3 sequences. The material sequenced was blood. Every receptor here comes from a human donor with ulcerative colitis or Crohn's disease, or a healthy co-twin of an affected twin (not recorded which).

J is TRBJ1-5 and V is TRBV6-5. CDR3 length equals 14 residues. Germline values: CDR1 MNHEY, CDR2 SVGAGI. CDR3 loop: CASSYGPSNQPQHF.

The gene calls are TRBV24-1 and TRBJ2-1; TCRdb proposes TRBD1, but this gene call is untestable without DNA. Germline CDR1 and CDR2: KGHDR and SFDVKD. The CDR3 covers 16 residues. CDR3 region: CATSDSGTGKNNEQFF.

V usage is TRBV24-1 and J usage is TRBJ1-5; as DNA is missing, the TRBD1 call by TCRdb cannot be tested. This CDR3 contains 16 residues. The V gene's germline CDR1 is KGHDR and CDR2 SFDVKD. CDR3 region: CATSDPRSGSNQPQHF.

The CDR3 sequence: CASSPQGSGNQPQHF. The chain carries TRBV6-2 or TRBV6-3 and TRBJ1-5; TCRdb selects TRBD1, and the lack of DNA leaves this call unchecked. Germline loops: CDR1 MNHEY, CDR2 SVGEGT. This CDR3 is 15 amino acids long.

The chain couples TRBV6-6 to TRBJ2-1; the TCRdb D gene call, TRBD1, has no DNA to confirm it. Germline V gives CDR1 MNHNY, CDR2 SVGAGI (reference sequence). The CDR3 has 14 amino acids. The CDR3 region is CASSGHGEYNEQFF.

The chain has TRBV11-2 and TRBJ2-6; the TRBD1 assignment by TCRdb is unverifiable without DNA. Germline V gene lookup returns CDR1 SGHAT and CDR2 FQNNGV. This CDR3 spans 19 amino acids. CDR3 residues: CASSSPAGTGGAGANVLTF.

V gene TRBV24-1 combines with J gene TRBJ2-5; TCRdb's D gene call, TRBD2, goes unchecked for lack of DNA. Per the germline V gene, CDR1 is KGHDR and CDR2 is SFDVKD. The CDR3 extends over 15 amino acids. This CDR3 reads CATSVLAGYQETQYF.

The CDR3 is CASSLGLGGPIVVDTQYF. This chain uses TRBV7-8 with TRBJ2-3; TCRdb's assignment of TRBD1 cannot be checked, as there is no DNA. Germline CDR1 is SGHVS and CDR2 is FQNEAQ. The CDR3 sequence is 18 residues long.

The chain employs TRBV5-1 and TRBJ2-1; with no DNA, the TCRdb D assignment of TRBD1 cannot be verified. Germline values: CDR1 SGHRS, CDR2 YFSETQ. This CDR3 has 14 amino acids. CDR3: CASSRMDRGHEQFF.

The rearrangement uses TRBV18 and TRBJ2-5; checking the TCRdb D call of TRBD1 is not possible without DNA. In germline, CDR1 is KGHSH, CDR2 LQKENI. The CDR3 extends over 15 amino acids. CDR3: CASSPLSGQQETQYF.

The chain employs TRBV5-1 and TRBJ1-5; TCRdb calls TRBD1, which cannot be checked without DNA. CDR1 is SGHRS, CDR2 YFSETQ, per germline. The CDR3 has 16 amino acids. The CDR3 reads CASSADTGGGNQPQHF.

V and J are TRBV18 and TRBJ1-6; there is no DNA to check the TCRdb D call of TRBD1. Germline V CDR1 and CDR2: KGHSH, LQKENI. The CDR3 length is 12 residues. CDR3 residues: CASSTDRVTLHF.

The chain joins TRBV20-1 to TRBJ2-1; TCRdb returns TRBD1, unconfirmable since there is no DNA. This CDR3 spans 15 amino acids. Germline CDR1 reads DFQATT; CDR2 reads SNEGSKA (reference sequence). The CDR3 loop is CSAPVPGTAFNEQFF.